The 11 T cell receptor beta chains presented below share a single source sample, sequenced in a study of blood T cell repertoires in COVID-19. TCRdb keeps only in-frame clones here, not all; method: immunoSEQ multiplex PCR. This sample has hundreds of thousands of clones, with about 86% found just once. Sequenced material: PBMCs or T cells enriched from blood (not recorded which). These receptors were collected from a woman aged 50 to 65 with acute COVID-19.

The chain uses TRBV4-3 and TRBJ2-3, with TRBD1 matching over 7 bases. CDR3 size: 15 residues. The germline V gene encodes CDR1 LGHNA and CDR2 YSLEER. Trimming at V came to 4 bases and at J to 4 bases, leaving 8 bases not matched to a gene. In DNA form, the CDR3 reads TGCGCCAGCAGCCCCCCGGCCCAGGGGGCAGATACGCAGTATTTT. Its protein product is CASSPPAQGADTQYF.

J is TRBJ2-1 and V is TRBV7-9, with D hard to call. V lost 3 bases to trimming and J lost 4 bases, with 13 bases between them. Germline V gives CDR1 SEHNR, CDR2 FQNEAQ (reference sequence). The length of the CDR3 is 15 residues. The CDR3 region is CASSFSFSSYNEQFF. The CDR3 DNA reads as TGTGCCAGCAGCTTCTCCTTCTCGAGTTACAATGAGCAGTTCTTC. The whole variable domain, filled in from reference TRBV7-9 and TRBJ2-1, reads DTGVSQNPRHKITKRGQNVTFRCDPISEHNRLYWYRQTLGQGPEFLTYFQNEAQLEKSRLLSDRFSAERPKGSFSTLEIQRTEQGDSAMYLCASSFSFSSYNEQFFGPGTRLTVL.

In DNA form, the CDR3 reads TGTGCCAGCAGCGGAGGGACTAGCGGGTGGTTGGAGACCCAGTACTTC. It encodes CASSGGTSGWLETQYF. The chain carries TRBV9 and TRBJ2-5, with 12 bases fitting TRBD2. Germline V gives CDR1 SGDLS, CDR2 YYNGEE. V trimming: 3 bases; J trimming: 5 bases; junction bases outside the gene matches: 8. The CDR3 has 16 residues.

This sequence joins TRBV11-2 and TRBJ2-1, with D possibly matching TRBD1 (6 bases). The CDR3 covers 15 residues. Deletions cut 5 bases from V and 0 bases from J, with 11 bases between. The germline V gene has CDR1 SGHAT and CDR2 FQNNGV. In DNA, the CDR3 is TGTGCCAGCAGCCCCGGGACAAGCTCCTACAATGAGCAGTTCTTC. It encodes CASSPGTSSYNEQFF.

V is TRBV5-4 and J is TRBJ1-6; the D gene is possibly TRBD1 (5 bases). Between the trimmed V and J ends, which lost 1 base and 7 bases, there was a span of 15 bases. CDR3 length: 16 amino acids. Per the germline V gene, CDR1 is SGHNT and CDR2 is YYREEE (reference sequence). The DNA for the CDR3 is TGTGCCAGCAGCTTGTCGGCCAGGGTCGGGAATTCACCCCTCCACTTT. Residues: CASSLSARVGNSPLHF.

The DNA of the CDR3 is TGTGCCAGCAACCCTCCAGCTAGCGGGAGTGACACCGGGGAGCTGTTTTTT. Protein: CASNPPASGSDTGELFF. The V gene is TRBV7-8, the J gene TRBJ2-2; 10 nucleotides agree with TRBD2. CDR3 length: 17 residues. Germline V gene data show CDR1 as SGHVS and CDR2 as FQNEAQ. V shed 7 bases, J shed 3 bases, and the junction held 11 bases outside the gene matches.

The chain has TRBV7-9 and TRBJ2-1; the D gene is possibly TRBD2 (6 bases). The CDR3 contains 16 residues. Between the trimmed V and J ends, which lost 0 bases and 2 bases, there was a span of 11 bases. Germline V gene sequence: CDR1 SEHNR, CDR2 FQNEAQ (reference sequence). CDR3 sequence reads: CASSLADTSTYNEQFF. The DNA of the CDR3 is TGTGCCAGCAGCTTAGCGGATACTAGCACCTACAATGAGCAGTTCTTC. Drawing the rest from reference TRBV7-9 and TRBJ2-1, the complete variable domain is DTGVSQNPRHKITKRGQNVTFRCDPISEHNRLYWYRQTLGQGPEFLTYFQNEAQLEKSRLLSDRFSAERPKGSFSTLEIQRTEQGDSAMYLCASSLADTSTYNEQFFGPGTRLTVL.

The chain uses TRBV19 and TRBJ2-1; 9 positions agree with TRBD2. J was trimmed by 3 bases and V by 4 bases; bases with no gene match: 1. This CDR3 has 14 amino acids. Looked up from germline, CDR1 is LNHDA and CDR2 is SQIVND (reference sequence). CDR3 DNA: TGTGCCAGTAGTACTAGCGGGAACTACAATGAGCAGTTCTTC. Amino acid sequence: CASSTSGNYNEQFF.

This clone showed up just once. The chain combines TRBV14 with TRBJ2-1; D may be TRBD2 (5 bases). Germline values: CDR1 SGHDN, CDR2 FVKESK. V was shortened by 1 base and J by 8 bases, with 18 bases between the two germline ends. The CDR3 runs 16 residues. CDR3: CASSQVQRQSRDEQFF. The CDR3 bases are TGTGCCAGCAGCCAAGTTCAGCGGCAATCGCGCGATGAGCAGTTCTTC.

The CDR3 protein is CASSLRLGDTQYF. CDR3 nucleotides: TGTGCCAGCAGCCTGAGGTTGGGAGATACGCAGTATTTT. J is TRBJ2-3 and V is TRBV5-5; D ambiguous. Germline CDR1 SGHKS, CDR2 YYEKEE (reference sequence). This CDR3 is built from 13 residues. The ends were cut back, 4 bases at V and 5 bases at J, with 11 bases in the middle.

The rearrangement joins TRBV5-4 to TRBJ2-3; perhaps TRBD2 as D (6 bases). The CDR3 consists of 15 residues. V gave up 4 bases and J gave up 0 bases, with 12 bases separating them. Germline assignment: CDR1 SGHNT and CDR2 YYREEE (reference sequence). Here the CDR3 DNA reads TGTGCCAGCAGCCGGCCGGGACTTAGCACAGATACGCAGTATTTT. The encoded protein is CASSRPGLSTDTQYF.